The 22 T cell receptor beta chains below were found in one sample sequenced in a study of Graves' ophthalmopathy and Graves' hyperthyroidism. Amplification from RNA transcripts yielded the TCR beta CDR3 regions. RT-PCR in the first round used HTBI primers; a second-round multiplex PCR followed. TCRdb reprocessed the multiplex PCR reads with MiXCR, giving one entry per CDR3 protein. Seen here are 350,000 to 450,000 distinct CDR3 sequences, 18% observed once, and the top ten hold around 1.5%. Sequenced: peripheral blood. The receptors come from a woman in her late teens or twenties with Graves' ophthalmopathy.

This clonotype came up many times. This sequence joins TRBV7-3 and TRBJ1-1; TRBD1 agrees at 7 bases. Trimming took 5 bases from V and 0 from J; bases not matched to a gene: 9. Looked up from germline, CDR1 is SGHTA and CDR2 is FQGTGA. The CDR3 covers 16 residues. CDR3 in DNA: TGTGCCAGCAGCCTATCCGGGACAGACTTGAACACTGAAGCTTTCTTT. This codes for CASSLSGTDLNTEAFF.

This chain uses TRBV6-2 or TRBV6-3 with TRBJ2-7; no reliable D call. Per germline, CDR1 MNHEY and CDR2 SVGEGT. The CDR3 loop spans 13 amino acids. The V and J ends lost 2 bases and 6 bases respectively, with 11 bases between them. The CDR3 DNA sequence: TGTGCCAGCAGTTACACCGGACCGCTCGAGCAGTACTTC. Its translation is CASSYTGPLEQYF.

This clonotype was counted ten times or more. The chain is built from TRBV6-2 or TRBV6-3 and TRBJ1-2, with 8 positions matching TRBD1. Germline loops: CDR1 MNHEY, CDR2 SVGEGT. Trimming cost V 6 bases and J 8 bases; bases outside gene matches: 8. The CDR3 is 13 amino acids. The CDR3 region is CASSTPRQGGYTF. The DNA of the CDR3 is TGTGCCAGCAGCACCCCCCGACAGGGGGGCTACACCTTC.

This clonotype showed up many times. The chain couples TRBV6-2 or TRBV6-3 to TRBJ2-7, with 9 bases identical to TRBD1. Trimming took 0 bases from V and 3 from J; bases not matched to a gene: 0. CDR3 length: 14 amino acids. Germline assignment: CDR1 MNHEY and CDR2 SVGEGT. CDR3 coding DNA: TGTGCCAGCAGTTACTCGGACAGGGGCTACGAGCAGTACTTC. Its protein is CASSYSDRGYEQYF.

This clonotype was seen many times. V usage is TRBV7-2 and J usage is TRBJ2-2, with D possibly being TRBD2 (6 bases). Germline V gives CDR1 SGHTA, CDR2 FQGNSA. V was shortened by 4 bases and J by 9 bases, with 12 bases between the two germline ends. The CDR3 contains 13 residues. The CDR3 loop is CASSSVGGRELFF. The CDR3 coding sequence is TGTGCCAGCAGCTCCGTTGGCGGGAGGGAGCTGTTTTTT.

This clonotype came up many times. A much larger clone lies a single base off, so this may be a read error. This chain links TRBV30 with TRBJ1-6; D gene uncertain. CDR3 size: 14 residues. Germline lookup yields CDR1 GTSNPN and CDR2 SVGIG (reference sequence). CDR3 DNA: TGTGCTGCCGTCACCGGCGGTGGGAATTCACCCCTCCGCTTT. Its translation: CAAVTGGGNSPLRF.

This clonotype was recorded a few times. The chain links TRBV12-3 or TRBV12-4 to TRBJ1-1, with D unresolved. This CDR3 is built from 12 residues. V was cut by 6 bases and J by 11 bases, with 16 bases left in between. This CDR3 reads CASSSTGPQAFF. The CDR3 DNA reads TGTGCCAGCAGCAGCACTGGGCCTCAGGCTTTCTTT.

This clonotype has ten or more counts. The CDR3 bases are TGTGCCAGCAGTTTAGAGCTTAGTGGGGGGGGAGATCAGCCCCAGCATTTT. This codes for CASSLELSGGGDQPQHF. V and J are TRBV12-3 or TRBV12-4 and TRBJ1-5, with a tentative D call TRBD1 (5 bases). V lost 1 base and J lost 5, with 18 bases in between. The CDR3 has 17 amino acids.

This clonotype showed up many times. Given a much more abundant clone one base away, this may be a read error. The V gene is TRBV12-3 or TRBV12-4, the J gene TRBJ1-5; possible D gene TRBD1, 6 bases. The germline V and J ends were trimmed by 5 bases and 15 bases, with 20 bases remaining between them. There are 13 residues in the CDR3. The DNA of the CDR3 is TGTGCCAGCAGTGCGAATAGGGGGATCAATCCGCATTTT. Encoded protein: CASSANRGINPHF.

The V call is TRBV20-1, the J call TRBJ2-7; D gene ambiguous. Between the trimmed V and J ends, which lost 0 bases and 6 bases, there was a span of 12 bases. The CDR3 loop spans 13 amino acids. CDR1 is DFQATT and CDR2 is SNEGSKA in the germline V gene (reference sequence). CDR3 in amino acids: CSARELRTGEQYF. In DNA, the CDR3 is TGCAGTGCTAGAGAACTGAGAACGGGCGAGCAGTACTTC.

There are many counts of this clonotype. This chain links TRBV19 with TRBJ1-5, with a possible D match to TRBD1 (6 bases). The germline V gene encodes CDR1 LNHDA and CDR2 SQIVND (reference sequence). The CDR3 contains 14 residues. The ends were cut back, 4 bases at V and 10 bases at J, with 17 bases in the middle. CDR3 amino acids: CASSSQGLVGPQHF. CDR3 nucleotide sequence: TGTGCCAGTAGTAGCCAGGGGCTGGTGGGACCCCAGCATTTT.

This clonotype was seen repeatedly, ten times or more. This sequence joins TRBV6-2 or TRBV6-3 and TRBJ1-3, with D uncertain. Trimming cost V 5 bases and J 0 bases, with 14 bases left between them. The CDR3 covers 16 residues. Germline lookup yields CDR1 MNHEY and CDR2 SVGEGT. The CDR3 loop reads CASSHLRRDSGNTIYF. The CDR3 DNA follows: TGTGCCAGCAGTCACCTTCGACGCGACTCTGGAAACACCATATATTTT.

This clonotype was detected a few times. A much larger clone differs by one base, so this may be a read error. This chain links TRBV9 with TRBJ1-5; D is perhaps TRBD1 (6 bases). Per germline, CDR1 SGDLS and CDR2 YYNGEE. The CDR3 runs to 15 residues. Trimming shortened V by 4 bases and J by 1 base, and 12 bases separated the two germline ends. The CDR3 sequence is CASSPSGASNQPQHF. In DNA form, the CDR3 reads TGTGCCAGCAGCCCCTCAGGGGCGAGCAATCAGCCCCAGCATTTT.

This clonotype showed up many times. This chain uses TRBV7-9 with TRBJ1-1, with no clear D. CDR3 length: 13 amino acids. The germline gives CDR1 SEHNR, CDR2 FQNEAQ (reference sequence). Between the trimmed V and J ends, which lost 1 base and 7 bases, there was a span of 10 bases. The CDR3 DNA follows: TGTGCCAGCAGCTTAGATCTCAGCCTTGAAGCTTTCTTT. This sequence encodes CASSLDLSLEAFF. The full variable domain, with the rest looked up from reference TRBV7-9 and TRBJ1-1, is DTGVSQNPRHKITKRGQNVTFRCDPISEHNRLYWYRQTLGQGPEFLTYFQNEAQLEKSRLLSDRFSAERPKGSFSTLEIQRTEQGDSAMYLCASSLDLSLEAFFGQGTRLTVV.

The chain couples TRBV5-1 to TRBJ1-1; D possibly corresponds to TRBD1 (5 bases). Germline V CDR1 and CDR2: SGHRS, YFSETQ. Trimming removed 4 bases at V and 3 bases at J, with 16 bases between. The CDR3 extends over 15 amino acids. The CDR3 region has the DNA TGCGCCAGCAGCGAAGGGGCGCGATGGGACACTGAAGCTTTCTTT. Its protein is CASSEGARWDTEAFF.

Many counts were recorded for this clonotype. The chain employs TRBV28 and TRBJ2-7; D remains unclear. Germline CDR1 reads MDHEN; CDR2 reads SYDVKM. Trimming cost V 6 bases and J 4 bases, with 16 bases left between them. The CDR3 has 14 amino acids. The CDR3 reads CASRRRTKIYEQYF. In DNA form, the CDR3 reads TGTGCCAGCAGGCGAAGGACCAAAATATACGAGCAGTACTTC.

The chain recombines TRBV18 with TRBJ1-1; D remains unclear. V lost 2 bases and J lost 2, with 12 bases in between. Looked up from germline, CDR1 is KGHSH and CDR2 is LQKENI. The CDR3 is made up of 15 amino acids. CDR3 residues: CASSPSGIPNTEAFF. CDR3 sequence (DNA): TGTGCCAGCTCACCATCCGGGATTCCAAACACTGAAGCTTTCTTT.

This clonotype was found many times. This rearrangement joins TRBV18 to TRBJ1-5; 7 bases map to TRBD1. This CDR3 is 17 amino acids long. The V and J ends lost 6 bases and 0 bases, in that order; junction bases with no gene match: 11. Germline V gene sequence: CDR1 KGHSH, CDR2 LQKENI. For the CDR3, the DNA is TGTGCCAGCTCCCGGGCCACAGGGGCCTCTAGCAATCAGCCCCAGCATTTT. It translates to CASSRATGASSNQPQHF.

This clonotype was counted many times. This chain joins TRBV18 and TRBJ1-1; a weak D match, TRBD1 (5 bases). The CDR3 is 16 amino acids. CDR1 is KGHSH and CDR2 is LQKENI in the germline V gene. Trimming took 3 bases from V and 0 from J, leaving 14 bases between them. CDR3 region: CASSPSLGQLNTEAFF. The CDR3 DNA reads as TGTGCCAGCTCACCGTCGTTGGGGCAGCTGAACACTGAAGCTTTCTTT.

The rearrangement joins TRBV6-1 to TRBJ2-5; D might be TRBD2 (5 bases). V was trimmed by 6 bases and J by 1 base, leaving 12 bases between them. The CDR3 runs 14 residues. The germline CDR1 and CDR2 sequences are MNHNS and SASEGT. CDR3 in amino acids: CASRSSGPQETQYF. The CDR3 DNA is TGTGCCAGCAGATCCAGCGGTCCCCAAGAGACCCAGTACTTC.

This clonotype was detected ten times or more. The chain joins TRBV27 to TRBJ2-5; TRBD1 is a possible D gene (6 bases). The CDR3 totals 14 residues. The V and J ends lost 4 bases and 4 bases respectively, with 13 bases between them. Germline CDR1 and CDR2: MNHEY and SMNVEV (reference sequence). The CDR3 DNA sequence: TGTGCCAGCAGTTCCCAGGGGTGGAGAGAGACCCAGTACTTC. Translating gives CASSSQGWRETQYF.

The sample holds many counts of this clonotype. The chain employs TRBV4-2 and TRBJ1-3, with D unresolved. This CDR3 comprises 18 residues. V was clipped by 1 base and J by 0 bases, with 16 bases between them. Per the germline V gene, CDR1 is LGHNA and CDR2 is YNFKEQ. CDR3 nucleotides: TGTGCCAGCAGCCAAGCGCCGGGATCCAGCAACTCTGGAAACACCATATATTTT. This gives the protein CASSQAPGSSNSGNTIYF.